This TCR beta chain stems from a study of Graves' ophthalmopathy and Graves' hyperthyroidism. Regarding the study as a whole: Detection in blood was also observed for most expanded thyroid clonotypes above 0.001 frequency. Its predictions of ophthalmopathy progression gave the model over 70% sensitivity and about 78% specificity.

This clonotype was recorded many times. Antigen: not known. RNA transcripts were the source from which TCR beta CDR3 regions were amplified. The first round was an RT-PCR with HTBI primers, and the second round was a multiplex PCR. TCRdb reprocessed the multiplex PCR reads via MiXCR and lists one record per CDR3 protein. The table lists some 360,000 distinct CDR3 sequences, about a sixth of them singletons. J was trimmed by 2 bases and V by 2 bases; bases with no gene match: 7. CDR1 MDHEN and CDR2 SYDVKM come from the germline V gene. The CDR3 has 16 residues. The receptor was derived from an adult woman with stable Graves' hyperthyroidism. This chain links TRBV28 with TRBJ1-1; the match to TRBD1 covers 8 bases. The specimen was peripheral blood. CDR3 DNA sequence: TGTGCCAGCAGTTTAGTTACAGGGGGTGGAAACACTGAAGCTTTCTTT. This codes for CASSLVTGGGNTEAFF.